A selection of T cell receptor beta chains follows, all from one sample in a study of cytomegalovirus exposure and HLA in healthy donors. TCRdb's copy holds only in-frame clones and misses some; the assay was immunoSEQ multiplex PCR. The data show over 70,000 clones, roughly 67% seen once. Specimen: PBMCs. The receptors originated from a woman between 45 and 60 years old in good health and CMV-seropositive. Each CDR3 is given with its conserved first and last residue. The order of the fields is D gene, V gene, J gene, clone size, CDR3 protein, CDR3 DNA. D genes are given only for firm matches. A clone size is listed for some rows: how often the clone was seen (once, few, many), or a class if it is expanded.

-	TRBV7-9	TRBJ2-7	-	CASSLQGLPQEQYF	TGTGCCAGCAGCTTACAGGGTCTCCCCCAGGAGCAGTACTTC
TRBD1	TRBV7-9	TRBJ2-7	-	CASSFGTGEYEQYF	TGTGCCAGCAGCTTCGGGACAGGGGAGTACGAGCAGTACTTC
-	TRBV10-1	TRBJ2-7	-	CASSQSPPGEQYF	TGCGCCAGCAGTCAGAGCCCGCCGGGAGAGCAGTACTTC
-	TRBV6-6	TRBJ1-1	few	CASSYRTDTEAFF	TGTGCCAGCAGTTACCGTACTGACACTGAAGCTTTCTTT
TRBD1	TRBV4-2	TRBJ1-1	-	CASSPRDRGSVETEAFF	TGTGCCAGCAGCCCCCGGGACAGGGGGAGCGTGGAAACTGAAGCTTTCTTT
-	TRBV7-8	TRBJ2-7	-	CASSLTGRGNEQYF	TGTGCCAGCAGCTTGACTGGCAGGGGCAACGAGCAGTACTTC
-	TRBV4-1	TRBJ2-7	-	CASSQEGGGQYEQYF	TGCGCCAGCAGCCAAGAGGGGGGGGGCCAATACGAGCAGTACTTC
-	TRBV6-5	TRBJ2-7	-	CASSQAGTSYEQYF	TGTGCCAGCAGCCAGGCAGGGACTTCCTACGAGCAGTACTTC
TRBD2	TRBV11-2	TRBJ2-5	-	CASSSGTSGTYQETQYF	TGTGCCAGCAGCTCAGGGACTAGCGGGACGTACCAAGAGACCCAGTACTTC
-	TRBV4-2	TRBJ2-5	-	CASSQGGRAGAPGETQYF	TGTGCCAGCAGCCAAGGAGGGAGGGCGGGGGCCCCAGGGGAGACCCAGTACTTC
TRBD1	TRBV28	TRBJ1-6	-	CASRGTGQGRGSPLHF	TGTGCCAGCCGGGGAACGGGACAGGGGAGAGGGTCACCCCTCCACTTT
TRBD2	TRBV4-2	TRBJ2-1	-	CASSQAALAGAEQFF	TGTGCCAGCAGCCAAGCTGCGCTAGCGGGGGCTGAGCAGTTCTTC
-	TRBV7-6	TRBJ2-3	-	CASSKRGGADTQYF	TGTGCCAGCAGCAAAAGGGGGGGCGCAGATACGCAGTATTTT
-	TRBV6-5	TRBJ1-2	-	CASSTGLGSYGYTF	TGTGCCAGCAGTACAGGGTTGGGTTCCTATGGCTACACCTTC
-	TRBV6-6	TRBJ1-4	-	CASSYQQGFEKLFF	TGTGCCAGCAGTTATCAACAGGGATTTGAAAAACTGTTTTTT
-	TRBV6-6	TRBJ1-6	-	CASTLDSRSPLHF	TGTGCCAGCACCCTGGACAGCCGATCACCCCTCCACTTT
-	TRBV21-1	TRBJ1-2	few	CASSKEGRGTGNHYGYTF	TGTGCCAGCAGCAAAGAGGGAAGGGGGACAGGGAATCACTATGGCTACACCTTC
TRBD1	TRBV27	TRBJ1-2	-	CASSLSRGQYDGYTF	TGTGCCAGCAGTTTATCGAGGGGGCAGTACGACGGCTACACCTTC
-	TRBV7-9	TRBJ2-1	-	CASSLNSDEQFF	TGTGCCAGCAGCTTAAACTCCGATGAGCAGTTCTTC
TRBD1	TRBV5-6	TRBJ2-5	-	CASSLATGGRETQYF	TGTGCCAGCAGCTTGGCGACAGGGGGCCGAGAGACCCAGTACTTC
-	TRBV19	TRBJ1-6	-	CASSYGGGYSPLHF	TGTGCCAGTAGTTACGGGGGAGGGTATTCACCCCTCCACTTT
TRBD2	TRBV5-4	TRBJ2-1	-	CASSSLIGGGDEQFF	TGTGCCAGCAGCTCCCTAATCGGGGGGGGCGATGAGCAGTTCTTC
-	TRBV11-2	TRBJ2-7	-	CASSSGHLVKSEQYF	TGTGCCAGCAGCTCGGGACATCTCGTAAAATCGGAGCAGTACTTC
-	TRBV9	TRBJ2-2	-	CASSARLSGELFF	TGTGCCAGCAGCGCCCGTCTCTCCGGGGAGCTGTTTTTT
-	TRBV25-1	TRBJ2-5	few	CASSGAMAQYF	TGTGCCAGCAGTGGAGCGATGGCCCAGTACTTC
-	TRBV7-9	TRBJ1-2	-	CASSLGAGNYGYTF	TGTGCCAGCAGCTTAGGAGCAGGGAACTATGGCTACACCTTC
TRBD2	TRBV28	TRBJ2-3	-	CASSSRTSGGWDTQYF	TGTGCCAGCAGTTCTAGGACTAGCGGGGGATGGGATACGCAGTATTTT
-	TRBV6-1	TRBJ1-4	-	CASSEWGDNEKLFF	TGTGCCAGCAGTGAATGGGGGGATAATGAAAAACTGTTTTTT
TRBD2	TRBV30	TRBJ2-7	-	CAWSVLGLSYEQYF	TGTGCCTGGAGTGTACTGGGACTATCCTACGAGCAGTACTTC
-	TRBV30	TRBJ2-1	-	CAWSGESKSSYNEQFF	TGTGCCTGGAGTGGCGAATCGAAGAGCTCCTACAATGAGCAGTTCTTC
-	TRBV19	TRBJ2-4	-	CASSIEGAIQYF	TGTGCCAGTAGTATAGAGGGAGCCATTCAGTACTTC
TRBD1	TRBV6-6	TRBJ2-3	-	CASRQGGTDTQYF	TGTGCCAGCAGACAGGGGGGCACAGATACGCAGTATTTT
TRBD2	TRBV13	TRBJ2-1	few	CASSLERGSSYNEQFF	TGTGCCAGCAGCTTAGAGCGGGGGAGCTCCTACAATGAGCAGTTCTTC
-	TRBV2	TRBJ1-1	-	CASSPIEDTEAFF	TGTGCCAGCAGTCCTATAGAGGACACTGAAGCTTTCTTT
TRBD1	TRBV5-1	TRBJ1-1	-	CASSLGQGAKTEAFF	TGCGCCAGCAGCTTGGGGCAGGGGGCTAAAACTGAAGCTTTCTTT
-	TRBV11-2	TRBJ1-2	few	CASSPGSFSYTF	TGTGCCAGCAGCCCGGGGTCCTTCAGCTACACCTTC
TRBD1	TRBV16	TRBJ1-1	-	CASSFRTGENTEAFF	TGTGCCAGCAGCTTCCGGACAGGGGAGAACACTGAAGCTTTCTTT